This T cell receptor (beta chain) derives from a study of T-cell reconstitution after alpha-beta-depleted transplantation in children. This clonotype was detected a few times. V was clipped by 2 bases and J by 4 bases; unmatched bases: 5. The CDR3 length is 15 residues. Germline V gives CDR1 SGHAT, CDR2 FQDESV (reference sequence). Using unique molecular identifiers, the investigators prepared the TCRbeta library. TCRdb independently ran MiXCR on the PCR reads; one entry per CDR3 protein. Of over 300,000 distinct CDR3 sequences in the sample, about a tenth were seen once. The sequences come from PBMCs from the stem cell graft donor, collected from the stem cell graft. The sequence was collected from a human donor who donated a stem cell graft to a child with acute lymphoblastic leukemia. The chain uses TRBV11-1 and TRBJ2-5; 9 bases align to TRBD2. CDR3 DNA: TGTGCCAGCAGCTTATTCCTAGCGGGACGAGAGACCCAGTACTTC. Translated, it gives CASSLFLAGRETQYF.